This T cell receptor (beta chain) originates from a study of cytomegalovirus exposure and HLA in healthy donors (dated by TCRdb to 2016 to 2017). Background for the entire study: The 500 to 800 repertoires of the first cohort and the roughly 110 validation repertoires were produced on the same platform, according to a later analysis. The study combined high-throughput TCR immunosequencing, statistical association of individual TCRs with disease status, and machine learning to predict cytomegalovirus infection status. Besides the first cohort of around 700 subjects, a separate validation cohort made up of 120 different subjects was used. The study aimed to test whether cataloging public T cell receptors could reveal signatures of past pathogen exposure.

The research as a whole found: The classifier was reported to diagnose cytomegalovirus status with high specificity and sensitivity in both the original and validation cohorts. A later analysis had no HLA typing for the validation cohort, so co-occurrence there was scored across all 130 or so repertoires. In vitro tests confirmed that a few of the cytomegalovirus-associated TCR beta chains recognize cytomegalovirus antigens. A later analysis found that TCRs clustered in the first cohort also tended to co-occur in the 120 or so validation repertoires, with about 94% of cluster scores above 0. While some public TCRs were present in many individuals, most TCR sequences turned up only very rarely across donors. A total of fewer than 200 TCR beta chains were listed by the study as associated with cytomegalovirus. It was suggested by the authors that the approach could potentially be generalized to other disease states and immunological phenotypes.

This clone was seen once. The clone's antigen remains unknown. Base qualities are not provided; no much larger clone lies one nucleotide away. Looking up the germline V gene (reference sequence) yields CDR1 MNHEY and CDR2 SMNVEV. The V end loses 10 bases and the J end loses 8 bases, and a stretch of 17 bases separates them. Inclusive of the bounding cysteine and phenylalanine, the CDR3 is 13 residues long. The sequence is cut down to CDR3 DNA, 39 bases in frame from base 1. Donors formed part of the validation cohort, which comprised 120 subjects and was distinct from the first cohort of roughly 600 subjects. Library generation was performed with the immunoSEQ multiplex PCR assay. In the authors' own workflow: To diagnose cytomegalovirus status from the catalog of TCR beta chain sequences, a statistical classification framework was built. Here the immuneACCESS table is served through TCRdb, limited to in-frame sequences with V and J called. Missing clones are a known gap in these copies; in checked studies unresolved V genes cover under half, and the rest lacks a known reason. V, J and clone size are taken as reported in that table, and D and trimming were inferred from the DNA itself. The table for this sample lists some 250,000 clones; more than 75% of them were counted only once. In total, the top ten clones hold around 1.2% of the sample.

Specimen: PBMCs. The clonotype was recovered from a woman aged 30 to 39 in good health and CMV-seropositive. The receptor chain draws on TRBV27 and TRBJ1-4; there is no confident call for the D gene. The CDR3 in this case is CATLTIGMEKLFF. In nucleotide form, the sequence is TGTGCCACCCTCACGATCGGGATGGAAAAACTGTTTTTT. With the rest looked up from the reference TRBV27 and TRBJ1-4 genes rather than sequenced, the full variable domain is EAQVTQNPRYLITVTGKKLTVTCSQNMNHEYMSWYRQDPGLGLRQIYYSMNVEVTDKGDVPEGYKVSRKEKRNFPLILESPSPNQTSLYFCATLTIGMEKLFFGSGTQLSVL.